The present T cell receptor beta chain was sequenced within a study of early T cells in non-severe SARS-CoV-2 infection. In the study overall: Chains were not paired, and sequencing was done on bulk RNA from unsorted whole blood.

The TCR library protocol attached unique molecular identifiers to the individual cDNA molecules. TCRdb re-called the 5' RACE reads with MiXCR, one entry per CDR3 protein. The sample contains just over 60,000 distinct CDR3 sequences, more than 9% of which appear only once. V dropped 1 base and J dropped 7 bases, with 14 bases sitting between them. This CDR3 comprises 14 residues. Per the germline V gene, CDR1 is SQVTM and CDR2 is ANQGSEA. V gene TRBV29-1 combines with J gene TRBJ2-1; possibly TRBD1 for D (6 bases). Specimen: whole blood. This clonotype was obtained from an adult who was a healthcare worker with PCR-confirmed SARS-CoV-2 infection or an uninfected control (not recorded which). The CDR3 DNA is TGCAGCGTTGAAGGGACAGCCTTGGGGAATGAGCAGTTCTTC. Translating gives CSVEGTALGNEQFF.